These T cell receptor beta chains were read from a single sample in a study of tumor and adjacent non-tumor tissue in lung cancer. Via MiXCR, TCRdb re-called the multiplex PCR reads, giving one row per CDR3 protein. Seen here are over 130,000 distinct CDR3 sequences, approximately 72% observed once, and the top ten hold roughly 20%. The specimen was lung tumor tissue. All receptors come from a man aged 60-69 years with small cell lung cancer. CDR3s include the opening cysteine and the closing phenylalanine or tryptophan. Fields, in order: D gene, J gene, clone size, V gene, CDR3 protein, CDR3 DNA. A D gene is named only where the DNA matches it firmly. Not every row has a clone size; where given, it reads once, few, many or a size class.

d_call: TRBD2
j_call: TRBJ2-3
clone_size: NA
v_call: TRBV20-1
cdr3_aa: CTANPGGPVTQYF
cdr3_nt: TGCACTGCTAACCCGGGAGGCCCAGTTACGCAGTATTTT

d_call: NA
j_call: TRBJ1-4
clone_size: NA
v_call: TRBV7-8
cdr3_aa: CASSGRGGEKLFF
cdr3_nt: TGTGCCAGCAGCGGCAGGGGTGGGGAAAAACTGTTTTTT

d_call: TRBD1
j_call: TRBJ2-1
clone_size: few
v_call: TRBV12-5
cdr3_aa: CASQVGPGQGWNEQFF
cdr3_nt: TGTGCTAGTCAGGTCGGTCCGGGACAGGGATGGAATGAGCAGTTCTTC

d_call: NA
j_call: TRBJ1-3
clone_size: NA
v_call: TRBV20-1
cdr3_aa: CSARDGGNTIYF
cdr3_nt: TGTAGTGCTAGAGACGGCGGAAACACCATATATTTT

d_call: NA
j_call: TRBJ2-7
clone_size: NA
v_call: TRBV12-3/TRBV12-4
cdr3_aa: CASSLSGPYEQYF
cdr3_nt: TGTGCCAGCAGTTTAAGTGGCCCCTACGAGCAGTACTTC

d_call: NA
j_call: TRBJ2-2
clone_size: NA
v_call: TRBV29-1
cdr3_aa: CSVELEGARTGELFF
cdr3_nt: TGCAGCGTTGAACTAGAGGGAGCACGCACCGGGGAGCTGTTTTTT

d_call: TRBD1
j_call: TRBJ2-5
clone_size: NA
v_call: TRBV11-1
cdr3_aa: CASNADRGSQGTQYF
cdr3_nt: TGTGCCAGTAACGCTGACAGGGGGTCCCAAGGGACCCAGTACTTC

d_call: NA
j_call: TRBJ2-3
clone_size: once
v_call: TRBV6-9
cdr3_aa: CATDPFILDPGCRDTQYF
cdr3_nt: TGTGCCACCGATCCATTTATTTTGGACCCCGGATGCAGAGATACGCAGTATTTT

d_call: NA
j_call: TRBJ1-2
clone_size: few
v_call: TRBV28
cdr3_aa: CASENRVGYTF
cdr3_nt: TGTGCCAGCGAAAACAGGGTCGGCTACACCTTC

d_call: TRBD2
j_call: TRBJ2-7
clone_size: many
v_call: TRBV20-1
cdr3_aa: CSARGGRKAYEQYF
cdr3_nt: TGCAGTGCTAGGGGCGGGAGAAAGGCCTACGAGCAGTACTTC

d_call: NA
j_call: TRBJ2-5
clone_size: many
v_call: TRBV12-5
cdr3_aa: CASGPDHRIRETQYF
cdr3_nt: TGTGCTAGTGGCCCTGACCACAGGATCCGAGAGACCCAGTACTTC

d_call: TRBD1
j_call: TRBJ2-1
clone_size: NA
v_call: TRBV7-3
cdr3_aa: CASSLRAGQGSYNEEFF
cdr3_nt: TGTGCCAGTAGCTTAAGGGCGGGACAGGGGTCCTACAATGAGGAATTCTTC

d_call: NA
j_call: TRBJ1-2
clone_size: NA
v_call: TRBV6-5
cdr3_aa: CAGIYEGRVGYGYTF
cdr3_nt: TGTGCCGGCATTTACGAAGGCAGGGTCGGCTATGGCTACACCTTC

d_call: NA
j_call: TRBJ2-3
clone_size: once
v_call: TRBV7-3
cdr3_aa: CASISSSASTDTQYF
cdr3_nt: TGTGCCAGCATCTCTTCTAGCGCGTCCACAGATACGCAGTATTTT

d_call: NA
j_call: TRBJ1-2
clone_size: NA
v_call: TRBV5-6
cdr3_aa: CTSGPLGGFGGYIF
cdr3_nt: TGTACCAGCGGCCCTCTGGGCGGATTTGGTGGCTACATCTTC

d_call: TRBD2
j_call: TRBJ2-5
clone_size: once
v_call: TRBV20-1
cdr3_aa: CRARVAGDTETQYF
cdr3_nt: TGCAGAGCTAGAGTAGCGGGAGATACAGAGACCCAGTACTTC

d_call: TRBD1
j_call: TRBJ1-2
clone_size: NA
v_call: TRBV20-1
cdr3_aa: CSATPGQTYGYTF
cdr3_nt: TGCAGTGCGACTCCGGGACAGACGTATGGCTACACCTTC

d_call: NA
j_call: TRBJ2-6
clone_size: NA
v_call: TRBV12-3/TRBV12-4
cdr3_aa: CASSLVGANVRTF
cdr3_nt: TGTGCCAGCAGTTTAGTTGGGGCCAACGTCCGGACTTTC

d_call: NA
j_call: TRBJ2-4
clone_size: NA
v_call: TRBV6-5
cdr3_aa: CVSRWSGQNIQYF
cdr3_nt: TGTGTCAGCAGGTGGTCGGGGCAGAACATTCAGTACTTC

d_call: TRBD2
j_call: TRBJ2-7
clone_size: few
v_call: TRBV20-1
cdr3_aa: CSATSGTTYEQYF
cdr3_nt: TGCAGTGCAACCAGCGGGACGACCTACGAGCAGTACTTC

d_call: NA
j_call: TRBJ2-2
clone_size: NA
v_call: TRBV12-3/TRBV12-4
cdr3_aa: CASSVTNTGELFF
cdr3_nt: TGTGCCAGCAGCGTTACGAACACCGGGGAGCTGTTTTTT

d_call: NA
j_call: TRBJ2-2
clone_size: NA
v_call: TRBV4-2
cdr3_aa: CASAQHTGTNTGELFF
cdr3_nt: TGTGCCAGCGCCCAACACACAGGGACAAACACCGGGGAGCTGTTTTTT

d_call: TRBD2
j_call: TRBJ2-7
clone_size: NA
v_call: TRBV6-6
cdr3_aa: CDSSSLDLAGDTYEQYF
cdr3_nt: TGTGACAGCAGTTCACTCGATTTAGCGGGGGACACCTACGAGCAGTACTTC

d_call: TRBD1
j_call: TRBJ1-6
clone_size: few
v_call: TRBV18
cdr3_aa: CASSGQANYNSPLHF
cdr3_nt: TGTGCCAGCTCTGGACAGGCAAATTATAATTCACCCCTCCACTTT

d_call: TRBD2
j_call: TRBJ2-1
clone_size: NA
v_call: TRBV12-3/TRBV12-4
cdr3_aa: CASSFGSGRGALRNERFF
cdr3_nt: TGTGCCAGCAGTTTTGGTAGCGGGCGAGGGGCGCTACGGAATGAGCGGTTCTTC

d_call: NA
j_call: TRBJ2-2
clone_size: NA
v_call: TRBV11-2
cdr3_aa: CTSTVDGGSAGEMFF
cdr3_nt: TGTACCAGCACGGTTGATGGAGGGTCGGCCGGGGAGATGTTTTTT

d_call: TRBD1
j_call: TRBJ1-2
clone_size: NA
v_call: TRBV2
cdr3_aa: CASRLGQGADGYTF
cdr3_nt: TGTGCCAGCAGGCTTGGACAGGGGGCCGATGGCTACACCTTC

d_call: NA
j_call: TRBJ2-2
clone_size: NA
v_call: TRBV6-6
cdr3_aa: CVSSQGAVNTGELFF
cdr3_nt: TGTGTCAGCAGTCAGGGAGCGGTGAACACCGGGGAGCTGTTTTTT

d_call: NA
j_call: TRBJ2-3
clone_size: NA
v_call: TRBV12-3/TRBV12-4
cdr3_aa: CASSLAGVHDTQYF
cdr3_nt: TGTGCCAGCAGTTTAGCAGGGGTCCATGATACGCAGTATTTT

d_call: TRBD1
j_call: TRBJ1-5
clone_size: NA
v_call: TRBV7-2
cdr3_aa: CASSRRQGGDQPQHF
cdr3_nt: TGTGCCAGCAGCCGACGACAGGGGGGAGATCAGCCCCAGCATTTT

d_call: TRBD1
j_call: TRBJ1-2
clone_size: NA
v_call: TRBV11-3
cdr3_aa: CGSSPGQGLNLYVYTF
cdr3_nt: TGTGGCAGCAGCCCGGGACAGGGACTTAACCTCTATGTCTACACCTTC

d_call: NA
j_call: TRBJ1-2
clone_size: few
v_call: TRBV6-1
cdr3_aa: CASSEISPLYGYTF
cdr3_nt: TGTGCCAGCAGTGAGATCTCACCCCTCTATGGCTACACCTTC

d_call: NA
j_call: TRBJ2-2
clone_size: many
v_call: TRBV5-5
cdr3_aa: CASSLLYRAAGELFF
cdr3_nt: TGTGCCAGCAGCTTGTTGTATCGGGCGGCCGGGGAGCTGTTTTTT

d_call: NA
j_call: TRBJ1-2
clone_size: few
v_call: TRBV30
cdr3_aa: CASRDRDYGYTF
cdr3_nt: TGTGCCTCTCGGGACCGCGACTATGGCTACACCTTC

d_call: NA
j_call: TRBJ1-4
clone_size: NA
v_call: TRBV20-1
cdr3_aa: CTARGGAGANEKLFF
cdr3_nt: TGCACTGCTAGAGGCGGAGCAGGGGCGAATGAAAAACTGTTTTTT